This entry lists 19 T cell receptor beta chains sequenced from one sample in a study of T cells in Graves' hyperthyroidism and ophthalmopathy. Template material for amplifying TCR beta CDR3 regions consisted of RNA transcripts. HTBI primers were used for first-round RT-PCR of the TCR CDR3. TCRdb fed the multiplex PCR reads into MiXCR, producing one record per CDR3 protein. Of roughly 400,000 distinct CDR3 sequences listed, 11% to 15% are singletons. The sample taken for sequencing was blood. Every receptor here comes from a man between 45 and 60 years old with Graves' ophthalmopathy.

This clonotype was detected only a few times. The chain combines TRBV20-1 with TRBJ2-1, with D perhaps TRBD2 (6 bases). The CDR3 has 17 amino acids. Trimming left V 0 bases short and J 8 bases short, with 23 bases between. Per germline, CDR1 DFQATT and CDR2 SNEGSKA (reference sequence). This chain's CDR3 is CSARDFPGRYGADEQFF. The CDR3 coding sequence is TGCAGTGCTAGAGATTTCCCCGGGAGATACGGCGCAGATGAGCAGTTCTTC.

This chain links TRBV10-3 with TRBJ2-1; 12 bases align to TRBD1. Trimming at V came to 6 bases and at J to 5 bases, leaving 8 bases not matched to a gene. Germline V gene data show CDR1 as ENHRY and CDR2 as SYGVKD. The CDR3 loop spans 16 amino acids. The CDR3 DNA is TGTGCCATCAGGAACCCGGGACAGGGGGCGAACAATGAGCAGTTCTTC. This sequence encodes CAIRNPGQGANNEQFF.

This clonotype was observed at least ten times. The rearrangement uses TRBV28 and TRBJ2-5, with 9 bases identical to TRBD1. The germline V gene encodes CDR1 MDHEN and CDR2 SYDVKM. Trimming removed 7 bases from V and 4 bases from J; junction bases left unmatched: 10. CDR3 length: 15 amino acids. In DNA, the CDR3 is TGTGCCAGCAACCCCGGGACAGGGAGGTCAGAGACCCAGTACTTC. Translation: CASNPGTGRSETQYF.

This clonotype appeared many times. The chain joins TRBV27 to TRBJ2-7; TRBD1 aligns across 7 bases. CDR3 length: 16 amino acids. The J segment lost 0 bases and the V segment lost 2 bases, leaving 7 bases of the junction unmatched. CDR1 MNHEY and CDR2 SMNVEV come from the germline V gene (reference sequence). CDR3: CASSLRGTAFSYEQYF. The CDR3 DNA is TGTGCCAGCAGTTTAAGAGGGACAGCATTCTCCTACGAGCAGTACTTC.

This clonotype was found many times. The V gene is TRBV3-1, the J gene TRBJ2-1; D possibly corresponds to TRBD2 (5 bases). Looked up from germline, CDR1 is LGHDT and CDR2 is YNNKEL (reference sequence). The V end was cut by 1 base, the J end by 10 bases, with 11 bases between. The CDR3 sequence is 13 residues long. The CDR3 bases are TGTGCCAGCAGCCAAGTTGAGGGTGGGGAGCAGTTCTTC. Amino acid sequence: CASSQVEGGEQFF.

The V call is TRBV5-4, the J call TRBJ2-7, with TRBD1 matching over 7 bases. The germline V gene encodes CDR1 SGHNT and CDR2 YYREEE (reference sequence). The CDR3 consists of 14 residues. After removal of 2 bases from V and 4 bases from J, the junction contained 6 bases not matched to a gene. CDR3 DNA: TGTGCCAGCAGCTTCCCGGGACAGCAGTACGAGCAGTACTTC. Translating gives CASSFPGQQYEQYF.

Only a few counts were recorded for this clonotype. CDR3 coding DNA: TGTGCCAGCAGTGTTGGGACTAGTAAGACCCAGTACTTC. Amino acid sequence: CASSVGTSKTQYF. The rearrangement links TRBV2 to TRBJ2-5, with TRBD2 matching over 8 bases. CDR1 is SNHLY and CDR2 is FYNNEI in the germline V gene. This CDR3 has 13 amino acids. J was trimmed by 6 bases and V by 4 bases; bases with no gene match: 4.

V is TRBV6-1 and J is TRBJ2-1, with TRBD2 matching 11 bases. The CDR3 extends over 14 amino acids. After removal of 6 bases from V and 7 bases from J, the junction contained 5 bases not matched to a gene. Germline CDR1 reads MNHNS; CDR2 reads SASEGT. CDR3 bases: TGTGCCAGCAGAACTAGCGGGAGTCGAAATGAGCAGTTCTTC. Translated, it gives CASRTSGSRNEQFF.

In this sample, this clonotype turned up a few times. The V gene is TRBV28, the J gene TRBJ2-1; 8 nucleotides match TRBD1. The CDR3 has 15 amino acids. Germline CDR1 is MDHEN and CDR2 is SYDVKM. V dropped 8 bases and J dropped 6; count of bases not matched to a gene: 12. This CDR3 reads CASGGFGQGLNEQFF. The CDR3 DNA sequence: TGTGCCAGCGGGGGTTTTGGACAGGGACTCAATGAGCAGTTCTTC. Filled out from reference TRBV28 and TRBJ2-1, the complete variable domain reads DVKVTQSSRYLVKRTGEKVFLECVQDMDHENMFWYRQDPGLGLRLIYFSYDVKMKEKGDIPEGYSVSREKKERFSLILESASTNQTSMYLCASGGFGQGLNEQFFGPGTRLTVL.

This sequence joins TRBV12-3 or TRBV12-4 and TRBJ2-2; 11 bases line up with TRBD2. The CDR3 sequence is 15 residues long. J was trimmed by 6 bases and V by 1 base; bases with no gene match: 1. The CDR3 here is CASSLVAGGPGELFF. The CDR3 nucleotides are TGTGCCAGCAGTTTAGTAGCGGGAGGGCCCGGGGAGCTGTTTTTT.

Many counts were recorded for this clonotype. This chain joins TRBV5-1 and TRBJ2-3; the match to TRBD2 covers 8 bases. The CDR3 loop spans 17 amino acids. Germline trimming cut 5 bases from V and 0 bases from J; bases unmatched to any gene: 11. Germline V gene data show CDR1 as SGHRS and CDR2 as YFSETQ. The CDR3 DNA reads as TGCGCCAGCAGTCCCTATCCACTAGCGGTTAGCACAGATACGCAGTATTTT. Translated, it gives CASSPYPLAVSTDTQYF.

The V gene is TRBV27, the J gene TRBJ2-6; D is uncertain. CDR1 MNHEY and CDR2 SMNVEV come from the germline V gene (reference sequence). The ends were cut back, 5 bases at V and 2 bases at J, with 13 bases in the middle. The CDR3 is 16 amino acids. This CDR3 reads CASSPGSSAGANVLTF. DNA of the CDR3: TGTGCCAGCAGTCCAGGATCTAGTGCTGGGGCCAACGTCCTGACTTTC.

In this sample, this clonotype turned up once. A much larger clone lies one base from this, so it may be a read error. The genes are TRBV20-1 and TRBJ1-5; D gene unclear. Germline assignment: CDR1 DFQATT and CDR2 SNEGSKA (reference sequence). Trimming stripped 5 bases from V and 4 bases from J, with 9 bases between. There are 12 residues in the CDR3. The DNA of the CDR3 is TGCAGTGCTGGGTCGGGGAATCAGCCCCAGCATTTT. Amino acid sequence: CSAGSGNQPQHF.

This clonotype was observed many times. This chain links TRBV28 with TRBJ2-7; 9 positions agree with TRBD2. CDR3 length: 15 residues. Germline V gene data show CDR1 as MDHEN and CDR2 as SYDVKM. The junction had 11 bases not matched to a gene; V was cut back by 10 bases and J by 1 base. The CDR3, as DNA: TGTGCCACCTCCGATCTAGCGGGAAGGTCCTACGAGCAGTACTTC. As protein: CATSDLAGRSYEQYF.

This clonotype was seen a few times. The chain is built from TRBV12-3 or TRBV12-4 and TRBJ2-5; maybe TRBD2 (5 bases). This CDR3 has 14 residues. V was shortened by 5 bases and J by 2 bases, with 12 bases between the two germline ends. Here the CDR3 DNA reads TGTGCCAGCAGTCCACAAGCGGCACAAGAGACCCAGTACTTC. Protein: CASSPQAAQETQYF.

There are many counts of this clonotype. The chain employs TRBV6-1 and TRBJ1-1, with D possibly TRBD1 on 6 matching bases. This CDR3 spans 13 amino acids. Germline assignment: CDR1 MNHNS and CDR2 SASEGT. V was shortened by 6 bases and J by 4 bases, with 12 bases between the two germline ends. CDR3 amino acids: CASSEGVRTEAFF. In nucleotides, the CDR3 is TGTGCCAGCAGCGAGGGGGTACGCACTGAAGCTTTCTTT.

Here the CDR3 DNA reads TGTGCCAGCAGAAGGACTAGCGGGGGGGGTGAGCAGTTCTTC. Its protein is CASRRTSGGGEQFF. The V call is TRBV6-2 or TRBV6-3, the J call TRBJ2-1, with 15 bases matching TRBD2. The CDR3 is made up of 14 amino acids. V shed 6 bases, J shed 9 bases, and the junction held 3 bases outside the gene matches. CDR1 and CDR2 from the germline V gene are MNHEY and SVGEGT.

The chain joins TRBV11-2 to TRBJ2-2; 12 bases agree with TRBD2. Germline values: CDR1 SGHAT, CDR2 FQNNGV. The CDR3 consists of 17 residues. The ends lost 4 bases at V and 6 bases at J; junction bases unmatched: 9. The CDR3 nucleotides are TGTGCCAGCAGCTCAGCCGGACTAGCGGGACCGGCCGGGGAGCTGTTTTTT. Translated: CASSSAGLAGPAGELFF.

Note on this clonotype: One junction end disagrees with the germline gene, perhaps due to a read error. The chain uses TRBV28 and TRBJ2-1, with TRBD1 identical over 7 bases. The CDR3 consists of 15 residues. Germline CDR1 reads MDHEN; CDR2 reads SYDVKM. The CDR3 nucleotides are TGTGCCAGCAGGATCGGGACAGTCCCCTACAATGAGCAGCTCTTC. This codes for CASRIGTVPYNEQLF.